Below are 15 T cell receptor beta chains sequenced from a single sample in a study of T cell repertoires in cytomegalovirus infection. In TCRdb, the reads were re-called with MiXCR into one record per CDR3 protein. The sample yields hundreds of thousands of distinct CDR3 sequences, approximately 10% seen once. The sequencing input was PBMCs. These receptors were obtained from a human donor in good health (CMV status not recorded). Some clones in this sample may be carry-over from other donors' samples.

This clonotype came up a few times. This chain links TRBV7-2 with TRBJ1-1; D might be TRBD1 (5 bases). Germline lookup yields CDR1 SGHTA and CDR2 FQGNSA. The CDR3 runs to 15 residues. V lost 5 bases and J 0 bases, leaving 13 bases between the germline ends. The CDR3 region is CASSPWDGLNTEAFF. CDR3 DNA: TGTGCCAGCAGCCCTTGGGACGGATTGAACACTGAAGCTTTCTTT.

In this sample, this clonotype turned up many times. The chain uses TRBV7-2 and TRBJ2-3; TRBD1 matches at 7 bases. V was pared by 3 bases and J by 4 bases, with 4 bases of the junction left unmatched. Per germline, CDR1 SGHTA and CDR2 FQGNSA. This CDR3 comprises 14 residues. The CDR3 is CASSFGQGADTQYF. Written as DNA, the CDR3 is TGTGCCAGCAGCTTCGGGCAGGGGGCAGATACGCAGTATTTT.

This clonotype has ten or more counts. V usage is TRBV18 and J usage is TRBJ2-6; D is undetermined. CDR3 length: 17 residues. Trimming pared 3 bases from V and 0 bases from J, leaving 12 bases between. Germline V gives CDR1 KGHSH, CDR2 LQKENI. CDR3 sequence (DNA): TGTGCCAGCTCACCTCCCGGACGTTACTCTGGGGCCAACGTCCTGACTTTC. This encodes CASSPPGRYSGANVLTF.

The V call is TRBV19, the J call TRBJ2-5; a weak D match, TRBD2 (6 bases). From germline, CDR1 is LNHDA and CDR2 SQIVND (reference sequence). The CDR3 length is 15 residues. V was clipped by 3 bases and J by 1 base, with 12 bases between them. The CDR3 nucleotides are TGTGCCAGTAGTATGCGGGGCTTCGTCCAAGAGACCCAGTACTTC. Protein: CASSMRGFVQETQYF.

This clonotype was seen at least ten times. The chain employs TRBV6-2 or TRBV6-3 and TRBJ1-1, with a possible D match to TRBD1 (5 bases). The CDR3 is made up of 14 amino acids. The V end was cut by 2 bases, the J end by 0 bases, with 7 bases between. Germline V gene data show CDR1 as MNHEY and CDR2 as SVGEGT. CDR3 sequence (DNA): TGTGCCAGCAGTTACGACAGCATGAACACTGAAGCTTTCTTT. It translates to CASSYDSMNTEAFF.

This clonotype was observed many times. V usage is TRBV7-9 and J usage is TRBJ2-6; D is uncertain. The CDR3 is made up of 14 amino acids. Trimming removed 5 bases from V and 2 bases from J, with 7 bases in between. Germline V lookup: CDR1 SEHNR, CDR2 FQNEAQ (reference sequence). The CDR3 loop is CASSPGAGANVLTF. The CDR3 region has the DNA TGTGCCAGCAGCCCAGGAGCTGGGGCCAACGTCCTGACTTTC.

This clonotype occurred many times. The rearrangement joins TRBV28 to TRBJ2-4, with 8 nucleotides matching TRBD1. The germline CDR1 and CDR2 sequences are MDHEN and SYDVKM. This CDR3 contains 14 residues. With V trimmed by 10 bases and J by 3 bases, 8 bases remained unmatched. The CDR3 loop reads CATYDRGGKNIQYF. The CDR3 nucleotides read TGTGCCACCTACGACAGGGGAGGCAAAAACATTCAGTACTTC.

CDR3 sequence (DNA): TGTGCCAGCAACATCTGGAGCGGCTACACAGATACGCAGTATTTT. It is translated as CASNIWSGYTDTQYF. The J gene is TRBJ2-3, the V gene TRBV7-9; D possibly corresponds to TRBD2 (5 bases). V lost 7 bases and J lost 2, with 16 bases in between. In germline, CDR1 is SEHNR, CDR2 FQNEAQ (reference sequence). The CDR3 runs 15 residues.

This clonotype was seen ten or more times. The CDR3 loop is CASSYSWDRLSYEQYF. CDR3 nucleotides: TGTGCCAGCAGTTACTCGTGGGACAGGCTGTCCTACGAGCAGTACTTC. This sequence joins TRBV6-5 and TRBJ2-7; 8 bases are shared with TRBD1. Germline V gene sequence: CDR1 MNHEY, CDR2 SVGAGI. The CDR3 has 16 residues. Trimming at V came to 0 bases and at J to 1 base, leaving 5 bases not matched to a gene.

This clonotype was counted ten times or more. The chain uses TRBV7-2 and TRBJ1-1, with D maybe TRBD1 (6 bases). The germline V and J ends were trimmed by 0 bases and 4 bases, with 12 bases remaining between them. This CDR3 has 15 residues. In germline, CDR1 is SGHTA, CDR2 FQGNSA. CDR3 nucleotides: TGTGCCAGCAGCTTAGCGGCAGGGGCTGCCACTGAAGCTTTCTTT. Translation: CASSLAAGAATEAFF.

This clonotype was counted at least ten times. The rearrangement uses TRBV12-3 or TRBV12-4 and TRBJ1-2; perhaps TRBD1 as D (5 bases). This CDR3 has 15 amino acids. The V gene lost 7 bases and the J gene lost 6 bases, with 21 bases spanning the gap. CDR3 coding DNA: TGTGCCAGCACTCCGGGGCGCCCCGGGACTCATGGCTACACCTTC. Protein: CASTPGRPGTHGYTF.

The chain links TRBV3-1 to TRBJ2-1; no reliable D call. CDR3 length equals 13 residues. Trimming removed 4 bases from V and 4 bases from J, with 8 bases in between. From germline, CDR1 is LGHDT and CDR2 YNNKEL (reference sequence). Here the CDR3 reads CASSPPGYNEQFF. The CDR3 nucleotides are TGTGCCAGCAGCCCCCCCGGATACAATGAGCAGTTCTTC.

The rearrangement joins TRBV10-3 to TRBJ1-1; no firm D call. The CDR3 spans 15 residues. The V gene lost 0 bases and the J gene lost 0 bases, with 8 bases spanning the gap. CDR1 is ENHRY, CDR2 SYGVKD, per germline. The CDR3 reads CAISESRPLNTEAFF. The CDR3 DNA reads TGTGCCATCAGTGAGTCGAGGCCCTTGAACACTGAAGCTTTCTTT.

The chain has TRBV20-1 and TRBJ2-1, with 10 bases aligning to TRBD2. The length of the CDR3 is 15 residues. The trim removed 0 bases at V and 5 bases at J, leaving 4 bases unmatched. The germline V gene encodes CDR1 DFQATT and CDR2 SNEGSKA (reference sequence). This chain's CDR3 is CSARDRLAGNNEQFF. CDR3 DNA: TGCAGTGCTAGAGATCGACTAGCGGGTAACAATGAGCAGTTCTTC.

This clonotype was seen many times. CDR3 DNA sequence: TGCAGCGGGACGGCCCACACTGAAGCTTTCTTT. The encoded protein is CSGTAHTEAFF. The chain recombines TRBV29-1 with TRBJ1-1; unclear D gene. Deletions cut 7 bases from V and 3 bases from J, with 9 bases between. Germline CDR1 reads SQVTM; CDR2 reads ANQGSEA. The CDR3 is 11 residues long.